The 16 T cell receptor beta chains below were found in one sample sequenced in a study of beta chain features in type 1 diabetes. Sequenced material consisted of expressed TCRB transcripts (all of the isolated RNA was reverse transcribed). TCRdb's copy holds only in-frame clones and misses some; the assay was immunoSEQ multiplex PCR. The sample includes 600,000 to 650,000 clones, about 14% of them seen just once. Sequenced input: naive CD4+ T cells from blood. Every receptor here comes from a man aged 18 to 29 in good health.

This clone turned up a few times. The chain joins TRBV7-8 to TRBJ2-6; 10 bases are a match to TRBD1. Germline loops: CDR1 SGHVS, CDR2 FQNEAQ. J lost 0 bases, V lost 0 bases, and 5 bases had no gene match. This CDR3 spans 19 amino acids. CDR3 DNA: TGTGCCAGCAGCTTAGCGTGGGGACAGGGGCCCTCTGGGGCCAACGTCCTGACTTTC. Protein product: CASSLAWGQGPSGANVLTF.

The sample holds a few counts of this clone. This sequence joins TRBV5-1 and TRBJ1-2; 8 positions agree with TRBD1. Unmatched junction bases numbered 4, after V lost 3 bases and J lost 0 bases. Germline CDR1 is SGHRS and CDR2 is YFSETQ. The CDR3 length is 15 residues. The CDR3 reads CASSWGTGTNYGYTF. The CDR3 region has the DNA TGCGCCAGCAGCTGGGGGACAGGAACTAACTATGGCTACACCTTC.

This clone showed up just a few times. The V call is TRBV29-1, the J call TRBJ1-1; 7 positions match TRBD1. Germline V gene lookup returns CDR1 SQVTM and CDR2 ANQGSEA. V shed 4 bases and J 8 bases; nucleotides not matched to a gene: 7. This CDR3 comprises 12 residues. This CDR3 reads CSVGQGRGEAFF. Here the CDR3 DNA reads TGCAGCGTTGGACAGGGAAGAGGCGAAGCTTTCTTT.

The J gene is TRBJ2-7, the V gene TRBV30; weak D call: TRBD2 (7 bases). Germline V gene sequence: CDR1 GTSNPN, CDR2 SVGIG (reference sequence). Trimming removed 2 bases at V and 7 bases at J, with 18 bases between. CDR3 size: 14 residues. The CDR3 reads CAWSFGRGEGEQYF. CDR3 sequence (DNA): TGTGCCTGGAGTTTCGGAAGGGGGGAGGGGGAGCAGTACTTC. Based on the CDR3 plus reference TRBV30 and TRBJ2-7, the full variable domain is SQTIHQWPATLVQPVGSPLSLECTVEGTSNPNLYWYRQAAGRGLQLLFYSVGIGQISSEVPQNLSASRPQDRQFILSSKKLLLSDSGFYLCAWSFGRGEGEQYFGPGTRLTVT.

The J gene is TRBJ2-6, the V gene TRBV7-3; D remains ambiguous. Germline V CDR1 and CDR2: SGHTA, FQGTGA. Trimming left V 4 bases short and J 1 base short, with 8 bases between. This CDR3 spans 15 amino acids. CDR3 in amino acids: CASSSRESGANVLTF. CDR3 DNA sequence: TGTGCCAGCAGCTCCCGTGAATCTGGGGCCAACGTCCTGACTTTC. Variable domain in full (rest from reference TRBV7-3 and TRBJ2-6): GAGVSQTPSNKVTEKGKYVELRCDPISGHTALYWYRQSLGQGPEFLIYFQGTGAADDSGLPNDRFFAVRPEGSVSTLKIQRTERGDSAVYLCASSSRESGANVLTFGAGSRLTVL.

The chain recombines TRBV5-1 with TRBJ2-3; 7 bases align to TRBD2. Germline trimming cut 5 bases from V and 1 base from J; bases unmatched to any gene: 13. Germline V gene sequence: CDR1 SGHRS, CDR2 YFSETQ. CDR3 size: 17 residues. CDR3 nucleotide sequence: TGCGCCAGCAGTCAACTCGTAGCGGGCAGTGGCACAGATACGCAGTATTTT. This codes for CASSQLVAGSGTDTQYF.

This clone occurred a few times. V is TRBV7-7 and J is TRBJ2-7, with 8 bases identical to TRBD1. Germline V lookup: CDR1 SSHAT, CDR2 FNYEAQ (reference sequence). The trim removed 4 bases at V and 3 bases at J, leaving 5 bases unmatched. The CDR3 covers 14 residues. As DNA, the CDR3 is TGTGCCAGCAGCTCGGACAGGGACGGCTACGAGCAGTACTTC. Amino acid sequence: CASSSDRDGYEQYF.

This chain uses TRBV7-3 with TRBJ2-7; 8 positions match TRBD1. V was clipped by 2 bases and J by 6 bases; unmatched bases: 9. CDR1 and CDR2 (germline): SGHTA, FQGTGA. The CDR3 has 15 residues. The CDR3 reads CASSLGRTGLSEQYF. The CDR3 bases are TGTGCCAGCAGCTTAGGTCGGACAGGGCTGAGCGAGCAGTACTTC.

This clone was recorded a few times. The chain recombines TRBV18 with TRBJ1-5, with 7 bases identical to TRBD1. The CDR3 is 15 amino acids. Unmatched junction bases numbered 4, after V lost 3 bases and J lost 2 bases. The germline V gene encodes CDR1 KGHSH and CDR2 LQKENI. The CDR3 loop reads CASSPLGQGNQPQHF. The DNA of the CDR3 is TGTGCCAGCTCACCGCTAGGACAGGGCAATCAGCCCCAGCATTTT.

V is TRBV19 and J is TRBJ2-4; either TRBD1 or TRBD2 may supply D (7 bases each). The CDR3 contains 15 residues. V shed 6 bases and J shed 0 bases, with 12 bases lying between them. The germline V gene encodes CDR1 LNHDA and CDR2 SQIVND (reference sequence). For the CDR3, the DNA is TGTGCCAGTAGAGACAGGGAGGGAGCCAAAAACATTCAGTACTTC. It is translated as CASRDREGAKNIQYF.

In this sample, this clone turned up a few times. The rearrangement links TRBV7-2 to TRBJ2-3, with TRBD2 as a possible D gene (5 bases). The ends were cut back, 6 bases at V and 4 bases at J, with 23 bases in the middle. The CDR3 is made up of 17 amino acids. Germline CDR1 reads SGHTA; CDR2 reads FQGNSA. CDR3 region: CASRQSPAGIGADTQYF. The CDR3 DNA reads as TGTGCCAGCAGGCAATCCCCGGCCGGGATCGGGGCAGATACGCAGTATTTT.

As concerns this clone: The conserved phenylalanine or tryptophan is not found at the CDR3 terminus, so this likely reflects a read error. It is unclear where the CDR3 begins or ends on the DNA, so no DNA is shown, and the CDR3 is as TCRdb lists it. The J gene is TRBJ1-2, the V gene TRBV28; the table calls TRBD1, which could not be checked here. In germline, CDR1 is MDHEN, CDR2 SYDVKM. The CDR3 spans 13 residues, counting both ends. CDR3 residues: CASSLRDRAPSSI.

This clone was recorded a few times. The genes are TRBV27 and TRBJ2-3, with 8 bases aligning to TRBD2. The trim removed 5 bases at V and 0 bases at J, leaving 7 bases unmatched. Germline V gene sequence: CDR1 MNHEY, CDR2 SMNVEV (reference sequence). The CDR3 sequence is 16 residues long. The CDR3 coding sequence is TGTGCCAGCAGTCGAAAGCGGGGGCCGAGCACAGATACGCAGTATTTT. Translating gives CASSRKRGPSTDTQYF.

The V gene is TRBV19, the J gene TRBJ2-6, with 9 bases aligning to TRBD1. CDR1 LNHDA and CDR2 SQIVND come from the germline V gene (reference sequence). The CDR3 loop spans 16 amino acids. The V gene end was trimmed by 9 bases and the J gene end by 0 bases; junction bases not matched to a gene: 6. CDR3 DNA: TGTGCCAGCGCCGGGACAGGGACCTCTGGGGCCAACGTCCTGACTTTC. It specifies CASAGTGTSGANVLTF.

This clone has more than one count but fewer than ten. This chain connects TRBV28 to TRBJ1-5; 7 bases are shared with TRBD1. V shed 6 bases, J shed 2 bases, and the junction held 13 bases outside the gene matches. Germline-derived CDR1 and CDR2 are MDHEN and SYDVKM. There are 17 residues in the CDR3. CDR3 region: CASSFGRDRAGNQPQHF. DNA for the CDR3: TGTGCCAGCAGCTTCGGACGCGACAGGGCTGGCAATCAGCCCCAGCATTTT.

This clone was counted only a few times. The genes are TRBV14 and TRBJ2-3; D is unresolved. The CDR3 length is 16 residues. Trimming took off 4 bases at V and 0 bases at J, with 14 bases between the two ends. Germline V CDR1 and CDR2: SGHDN, FVKESK. CDR3: CASSRGRSFSTDTQYF. The CDR3 DNA sequence: TGTGCCAGCAGCCGAGGACGCTCCTTTAGCACAGATACGCAGTATTTT.